This T cell receptor beta chain originates from a study of blood T cell repertoires in COVID-19. About the study: Both acute and convalescent COVID-19 samples were obtained from the United States, Italy and Spain. PBMCs, B-cell-depleted T cells, or T cells were the source of the cDNA or gDNA that made up the material.

Authors' processing steps: Amplification from reference gene primers served as the basis for estimated nucleated cell counts. The protocol was immunoSEQ multiplex PCR, while the TCRdb copy is restricted to in-frame clones and leaves out a portion. The DNA gave D and trimming, while V, J and clone size come from that table. Among more than 200,000 clones listed, 87% were seen once. V was clipped by 0 bases and J by 5 bases, with 8 bases between them. The germline gives CDR1 SEHNR, CDR2 FQNEAQ (reference sequence). This CDR3 region has 13 residues. The TCR sequence derives from a man aged 18 to 35 with active or convalescent COVID-19. This chain joins TRBV7-9 and TRBJ2-7; possible D gene TRBD1, 5 bases. Sequencing used peripheral blood. CDR3 loop: CASSLAGRDEQYF. CDR3 in DNA: TGTGCCAGCAGCTTAGCGGGCAGGGACGAGCAGTACTTC.